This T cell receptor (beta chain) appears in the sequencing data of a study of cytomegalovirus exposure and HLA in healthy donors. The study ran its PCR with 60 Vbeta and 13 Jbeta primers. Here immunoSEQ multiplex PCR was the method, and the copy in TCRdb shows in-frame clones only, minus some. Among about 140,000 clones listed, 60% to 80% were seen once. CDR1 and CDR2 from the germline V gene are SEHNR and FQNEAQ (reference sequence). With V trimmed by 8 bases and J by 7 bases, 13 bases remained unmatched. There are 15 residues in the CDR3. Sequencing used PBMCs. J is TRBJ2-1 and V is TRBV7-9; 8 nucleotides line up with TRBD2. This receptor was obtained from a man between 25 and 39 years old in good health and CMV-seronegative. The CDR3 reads CASVRGESGRNEQFF. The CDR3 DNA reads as TGTGCCAGCGTTAGGGGTGAGAGCGGGAGAAATGAGCAGTTCTTC. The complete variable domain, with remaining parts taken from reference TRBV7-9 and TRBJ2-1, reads DTGVSQNPRHKITKRGQNVTFRCDPISEHNRLYWYRQTLGQGPEFLTYFQNEAQLEKSRLLSDRFSAERPKGSFSTLEIQRTEQGDSAMYLCASVRGESGRNEQFFGPGTRLTVL.